This is a list of T cell receptor beta chains from one sample in a study of CD8 T cells in ankylosing spondylitis. TCRdb analysed the 5' RACE reads with MiXCR anew, one entry per CDR3 protein. Of fewer than 550,000 distinct CDR3 sequences in the sample, 5.3% were seen once. The sequencing sample was made of blood, either unsorted or a sorted T cell fraction (not recorded which). These receptors were obtained from a male donor with ankylosing spondylitis. CDR3s include the opening cysteine and the closing phenylalanine or tryptophan. The order of the fields is clone size, D gene, V gene, J gene, CDR3 protein, CDR3 DNA. A D gene is named only where the DNA matches it firmly. Not all rows give a size; the values are once, few, many and, for expanded clones, a class.

size: many
D: NA
V: TRBV20-1
J: TRBJ2-7
CDR3: CSASDGTGTYEQYF
DNA: TGCAGTGCAAGCGACGGGACGGGAACCTACGAGCAGTACTTC

size: NA
D: TRBD1
V: TRBV10-3
J: TRBJ1-2
CDR3: CAIRGDRQANYGYTF
DNA: TGTGCCATCAGGGGGGACAGACAAGCTAACTATGGCTACACCTTC

size: NA
D: NA
V: TRBV19
J: TRBJ2-7
CDR3: CASSKSFISYEQYF
DNA: TGTGCCAGTAGTAAGTCGTTTATCTCCTACGAGCAGTACTTC

size: many
D: NA
V: TRBV7-2
J: TRBJ2-7
CDR3: CASSPHYEQYF
DNA: TGTGCCAGCAGCCCCCACTACGAGCAGTACTTC

size: few
D: NA
V: TRBV20-1
J: TRBJ2-7
CDR3: CSARDREGDEQYF
DNA: TGCAGTGCTAGAGATCGCGAGGGAGACGAGCAGTACTTC

size: many
D: TRBD1
V: TRBV5-1
J: TRBJ2-5
CDR3: CASTGTGKETQYF
DNA: TGCGCCAGCACTGGGACAGGGAAAGAGACCCAGTACTTC

size: many
D: NA
V: TRBV21-1
J: TRBJ2-7
CDR3: CASSPLDSDMGSYEQYF
DNA: TGTGCCAGCAGCCCGTTAGACTCCGATATGGGAAGCTACGAGCAGTACTTC

size: NA
D: NA
V: TRBV20-1
J: TRBJ2-7
CDR3: CSARFGPPDEQYF
DNA: TGCAGTGCTAGGTTTGGGCCCCCCGACGAGCAGTACTTC

size: many
D: NA
V: TRBV7-2
J: TRBJ1-5
CDR3: CASSLESRLSNQPQHF
DNA: TGTGCCAGCAGCTTAGAAAGCAGGCTAAGCAATCAGCCCCAGCATTTT

size: many
D: TRBD1
V: TRBV7-8
J: TRBJ1-6
CDR3: CASSRARDRFSSYNSPLHF
DNA: TGTGCCAGCAGTCGCGCCCGGGACAGATTTAGCTCCTATAATTCACCCCTCCACTTT

size: many
D: NA
V: TRBV6-2/TRBV6-3
J: TRBJ1-1
CDR3: CASRWNTEAFF
DNA: TGTGCCAGCAGGTGGAACACTGAAGCTTTCTTT

size: many
D: TRBD2
V: TRBV5-5
J: TRBJ2-4
CDR3: CASSSYGGSSGHF
DNA: TGTGCCAGCAGTTCTTATGGAGGTAGTAGCGGGCACTTC

size: many
D: TRBD2
V: TRBV27
J: TRBJ2-3
CDR3: CASSLLGSGGASDTQYF
DNA: TGTGCCAGCAGTTTACTAGGTAGCGGGGGGGCATCGGATACGCAGTATTTT

size: few
D: NA
V: TRBV6-1
J: TRBJ1-1
CDR3: CASSPLVGPEAFF
DNA: TGTGCCAGCAGCCCCCTTGTGGGGCCTGAAGCTTTCTTT

size: many
D: NA
V: TRBV7-9
J: TRBJ2-7
CDR3: CASSPGHMQYF
DNA: TGTGCCAGCAGCCCAGGACATATGCAGTACTTC

size: many
D: NA
V: TRBV10-3
J: TRBJ1-2
CDR3: CATTRLSNYGYTF
DNA: TGTGCCACCACCCGTTTGTCGAACTATGGCTACACCTTC

size: many
D: NA
V: TRBV24-1
J: TRBJ2-2
CDR3: CATSARDTGELFF
DNA: TGTGCCACCAGTGCCCGGGACACCGGGGAGCTGTTTTTT

size: many
D: NA
V: TRBV9
J: TRBJ2-1
CDR3: CASSVVSGYNEQFF
DNA: TGTGCCAGCAGCGTAGTGTCGGGATACAATGAGCAGTTCTTC

size: many
D: NA
V: TRBV7-2
J: TRBJ1-5
CDR3: CASSLARSNQPQHF
DNA: TGTGCCAGCAGCTTAGCGCGAAGCAATCAGCCCCAGCATTTT

size: many
D: TRBD2
V: TRBV4-1
J: TRBJ2-1
CDR3: CASRPGLAGINEQFF
DNA: TGCGCCAGCAGGCCGGGACTAGCGGGGATCAATGAGCAGTTCTTC

size: many
D: TRBD2
V: TRBV4-2
J: TRBJ2-7
CDR3: CASSRTQLGLANSYEQYF
DNA: TGTGCCAGCAGCCGTACCCAATTGGGACTAGCGAACTCCTACGAGCAGTACTTC

size: many
D: TRBD1
V: TRBV7-9
J: TRBJ1-1
CDR3: CASSWRQGTNTEAFF
DNA: TGTGCCAGCAGCTGGAGACAGGGAACGAACACTGAAGCTTTCTTT

size: many
D: NA
V: TRBV11-2
J: TRBJ2-1
CDR3: CASSSITGSSYNEQFF
DNA: TGTGCCAGCAGCTCGATCACAGGGAGCTCCTACAATGAGCAGTTCTTC

size: many
D: NA
V: TRBV29-1
J: TRBJ2-1
CDR3: CSVEDGVDSYNEQFF
DNA: TGCAGCGTTGAAGATGGGGTAGACTCCTACAATGAGCAGTTCTTC

size: many
D: NA
V: TRBV7-9
J: TRBJ1-1
CDR3: CASSLVVSFFEAFF
DNA: TGTGCCAGCAGCTTGGTTGTATCGTTTTTTGAAGCTTTCTTT

size: many
D: TRBD2
V: TRBV6-2/TRBV6-3
J: TRBJ2-1
CDR3: CASSTSGSHNEQFF
DNA: TGTGCCAGCAGTACTAGCGGGAGTCACAATGAGCAGTTCTTC

size: NA
D: NA
V: TRBV6-1
J: TRBJ1-3
CDR3: CASSPGGPGNTIYF
DNA: TGTGCCAGCAGTCCAGGAGGACCTGGAAACACCATATATTTT

size: many
D: TRBD1
V: TRBV18
J: TRBJ2-1
CDR3: CASSPPGQAHEQFF
DNA: TGTGCCAGCTCACCACCTGGACAGGCGCATGAGCAGTTCTTC

size: many
D: NA
V: TRBV28
J: TRBJ1-1
CDR3: CASSPMRADQEAFF
DNA: TGTGCCAGCAGTCCCATGAGGGCAGATCAAGAAGCTTTCTTT

size: many
D: NA
V: TRBV9
J: TRBJ1-1
CDR3: CASAGARGTEAFF
DNA: TGTGCCAGCGCAGGGGCGCGGGGCACTGAAGCTTTCTTT

size: few
D: NA
V: TRBV5-1
J: TRBJ2-5
CDR3: CASSFASYGETQYF
DNA: TGCGCCAGCAGCTTCGCGTCCTATGGGGAGACCCAGTACTTC

size: many
D: TRBD1
V: TRBV5-1
J: TRBJ1-5
CDR3: CASSLTGGDQPQHF
DNA: TGCGCCAGCAGCTTAACAGGGGGCGATCAGCCCCAGCATTTT

size: many
D: NA
V: TRBV12-5
J: TRBJ2-1
CDR3: CASGLGNRDGSRFF
DNA: TGTGCTAGTGGTTTGGGTAATCGGGACGGGTCAAGGTTCTTC

size: many
D: NA
V: TRBV20-1
J: TRBJ1-5
CDR3: CSASDSRDPYQPQHF
DNA: TGCAGTGCTAGTGACTCCCGGGACCCCTATCAGCCCCAGCATTTT

size: many
D: NA
V: TRBV6-1
J: TRBJ1-5
CDR3: CASSPGHLSNQPQHF
DNA: TGTGCCAGCAGTCCGGGACATTTAAGCAATCAGCCCCAGCATTTT

size: few
D: TRBD1
V: TRBV5-1
J: TRBJ2-7
CDR3: CASSSPDREYEQYF
DNA: TGCGCCAGCAGCTCCCCGGACAGGGAATACGAGCAGTACTTC

size: NA
D: TRBD2
V: TRBV20-1
J: TRBJ2-3
CDR3: CSPQISGGRPPRDTQYF
DNA: TGCAGCCCCCAGATTAGCGGGGGCCGACCTCCGAGAGATACGCAGTATTTT

size: many
D: TRBD1
V: TRBV20-1
J: TRBJ1-1
CDR3: CSAPDRRVGTEAFF
DNA: TGCAGTGCGCCGGACAGGAGGGTTGGTACTGAAGCTTTCTTT

size: NA
D: NA
V: TRBV20-1
J: TRBJ1-3
CDR3: CSAGADIGNTIYF
DNA: TGCAGTGCCGGGGCGGATATTGGAAACACCATATATTTT

size: many
D: NA
V: TRBV20-1
J: TRBJ2-2
CDR3: CSARDPGTGELFF
DNA: TGCAGTGCTAGAGATCCCGGGACAGGGGAGCTGTTTTTT

size: many
D: TRBD2
V: TRBV7-2
J: TRBJ2-7
CDR3: CASSRDYSYEQYF
DNA: TGTGCCAGCAGCCGGGACTACTCCTACGAGCAGTACTTC

size: many
D: NA
V: TRBV10-3
J: TRBJ2-7
CDR3: CAISESTSTLGYF
DNA: TGTGCCATCAGTGAGTCGACGTCGACCCTCGGGTACTTC

size: many
D: TRBD1
V: TRBV7-9
J: TRBJ2-5
CDR3: CASSFKPGGAETQYF
DNA: TGTGCCAGCAGTTTTAAACCAGGGGGAGCAGAGACCCAGTACTTC

size: many
D: NA
V: TRBV5-1
J: TRBJ1-2
CDR3: CASSIGTAPGGYTF
DNA: TGCGCCAGCAGCATCGGGACGGCCCCGGGAGGCTACACCTTC

size: many
D: NA
V: TRBV5-1
J: TRBJ2-2
CDR3: CASSIGRSTGELFF
DNA: TGCGCCAGCAGCATCGGACGGAGCACCGGGGAGCTGTTTTTT

size: many
D: NA
V: TRBV29-1
J: TRBJ2-1
CDR3: CSVELDVDEQFF
DNA: TGCAGCGTTGAACTAGACGTAGATGAGCAGTTCTTC

size: many
D: NA
V: TRBV5-5
J: TRBJ2-7
CDR3: CASSLGAYGQYF
DNA: TGTGCCAGCAGCTTGGGGGCATACGGGCAGTACTTC

size: many
D: NA
V: TRBV29-1
J: TRBJ2-5
CDR3: CSVGQWEGETQYF
DNA: TGCAGCGTGGGACAGTGGGAGGGGGAGACCCAGTACTTC

size: many
D: NA
V: TRBV20-1
J: TRBJ1-2
CDR3: CSASRDLRGGYTF
DNA: TGCAGTGCTAGCCGGGACCTCCGGGGCGGCTACACCTTC

size: few
D: NA
V: TRBV7-2
J: TRBJ2-4
CDR3: CASSLVRGSNIQYF
DNA: TGTGCCAGCAGCTTAGTTAGAGGGTCAAACATTCAGTACTTC

size: many
D: TRBD2
V: TRBV15
J: TRBJ2-7
CDR3: CATSKLWREIYEQYF
DNA: TGTGCCACCAGCAAGTTGTGGCGGGAGATCTACGAGCAGTACTTC

size: many
D: NA
V: TRBV11-2
J: TRBJ2-5
CDR3: CASSFILASGYEEAQYF
DNA: TGTGCCAGCAGCTTTATCTTGGCCAGCGGATATGAAGAGGCCCAGTACTTC

size: few
D: NA
V: TRBV5-1
J: TRBJ2-1
CDR3: CASSVSSTSQNYEQFF
DNA: TGCGCCAGCAGCGTTTCTTCTACTAGTCAGAATTATGAGCAGTTCTTC